This TCR beta chain was sequenced during a study of shared clonotypes between healthy human individuals. Study context: There were three CD4 naive, three CD4 memory, two CD8 naive and one CD8 memory plates per donor. Notes on the study in general: Some clonotypes were shared by all four sorted-subset donors, while others were not shared. The non-shared ones had lower generation probabilities than the shared ones. Clonotype sharing across a handful of donors was observed for roughly 5% of naive CD4 clonotypes.

Assay used: immunoSEQ multiplex PCR; TCRdb lists only in-frame clones, some missing. The repertoire has about 730,000 clones, 55% to 80% of them found once; the top ten carry approximately 1.7%. Donors had no recently reported acute infections or vaccinations and were HIV-negative. V was clipped by 0 bases and J by 5 bases, with 10 bases between them. The CDR3 is 14 residues long. CDR1 is SGHTA and CDR2 is FQGNSA in the germline V gene. A word on this clone: Its antigen remains unknown. Additional DNA sequences in this sample encode the identical CDR3.

This chain joins TRBV7-2 and TRBJ2-5; a possible D gene is TRBD2 (5 bases). The sample was memory CD4+ T cells sorted from blood. As for subset: CD45RA-negative fraction. This TCR derives from a woman under 40 in good health. The CDR3 DNA is TGTGCCAGCAGCTTAGCGGGAGCCGGGGAGACCCAGTACTTC. It yields the protein CASSLAGAGETQYF.